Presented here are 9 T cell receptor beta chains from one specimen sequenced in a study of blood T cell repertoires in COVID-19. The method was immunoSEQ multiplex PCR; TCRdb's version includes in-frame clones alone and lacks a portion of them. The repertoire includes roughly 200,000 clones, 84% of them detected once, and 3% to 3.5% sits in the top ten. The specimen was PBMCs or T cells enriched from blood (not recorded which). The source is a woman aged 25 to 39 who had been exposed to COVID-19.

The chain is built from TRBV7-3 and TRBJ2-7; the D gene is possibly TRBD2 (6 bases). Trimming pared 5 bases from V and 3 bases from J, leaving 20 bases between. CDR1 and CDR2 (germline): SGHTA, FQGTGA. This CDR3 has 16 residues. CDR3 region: CASSAGGSQGVYEQYF. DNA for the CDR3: TGTGCCAGCAGCGCTGGAGGGTCTCAAGGTGTCTACGAGCAGTACTTC.

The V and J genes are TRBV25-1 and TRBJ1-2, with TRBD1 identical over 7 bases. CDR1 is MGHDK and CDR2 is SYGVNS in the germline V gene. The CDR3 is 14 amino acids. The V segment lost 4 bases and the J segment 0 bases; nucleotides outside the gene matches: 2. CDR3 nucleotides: TGTGCCAGCAGTGCGGGACAGCCTAACTATGGCTACACCTTC. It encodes CASSAGQPNYGYTF.

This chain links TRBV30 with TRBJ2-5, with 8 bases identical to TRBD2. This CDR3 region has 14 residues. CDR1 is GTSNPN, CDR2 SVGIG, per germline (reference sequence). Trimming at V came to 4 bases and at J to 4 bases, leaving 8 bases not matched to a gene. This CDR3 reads CAWNQGLGGETQYF. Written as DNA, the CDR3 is TGTGCCTGGAACCAGGGACTAGGGGGAGAGACCCAGTACTTC.

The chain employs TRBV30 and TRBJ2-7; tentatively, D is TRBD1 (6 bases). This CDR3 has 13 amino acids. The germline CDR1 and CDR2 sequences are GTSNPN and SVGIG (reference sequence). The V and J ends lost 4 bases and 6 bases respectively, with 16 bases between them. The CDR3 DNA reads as TGTGCCTGGAAGTGGGCAGGGGATGGCGAGCAGTACTTC. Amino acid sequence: CAWKWAGDGEQYF.

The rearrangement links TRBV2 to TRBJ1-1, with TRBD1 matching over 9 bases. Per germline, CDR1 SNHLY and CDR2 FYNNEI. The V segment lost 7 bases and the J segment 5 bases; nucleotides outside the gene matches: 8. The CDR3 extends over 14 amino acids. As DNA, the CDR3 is TGTGCCAGCACTACCTGGACAGGGGAAACTGAAGCTTTCTTT. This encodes CASTTWTGETEAFF.

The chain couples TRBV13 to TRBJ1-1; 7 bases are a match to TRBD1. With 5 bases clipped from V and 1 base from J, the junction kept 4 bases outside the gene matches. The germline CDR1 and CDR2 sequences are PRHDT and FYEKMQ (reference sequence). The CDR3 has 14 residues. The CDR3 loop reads CASSVRDRNTEAFF. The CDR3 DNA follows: TGTGCCAGCAGCGTAAGGGACAGGAACACTGAAGCTTTCTTT.

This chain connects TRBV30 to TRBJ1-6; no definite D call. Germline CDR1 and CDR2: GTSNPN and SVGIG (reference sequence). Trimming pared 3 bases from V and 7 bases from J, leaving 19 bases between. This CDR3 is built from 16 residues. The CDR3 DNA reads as TGTGCCTGGAGCCCAGTTGGCCGTACAACCAATTCACCCCTCCACTTT. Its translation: CAWSPVGRTTNSPLHF.

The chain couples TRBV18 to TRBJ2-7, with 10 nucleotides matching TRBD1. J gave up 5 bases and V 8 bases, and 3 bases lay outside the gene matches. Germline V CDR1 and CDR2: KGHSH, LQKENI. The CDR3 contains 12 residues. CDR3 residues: CASGQGGDEQYF. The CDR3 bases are TGTGCCAGCGGACAGGGGGGGGACGAGCAGTACTTC. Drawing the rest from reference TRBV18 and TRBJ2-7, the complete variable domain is NAGVMQNPRHLVRRRGQEARLRCSPMKGHSHVYWYRQLPEEGLKFMVYLQKENIIDESGMPKERFSAEFPKEGPSILRIQQVVRGDSAAYFCASGQGGDEQYFGPGTRLTVT.

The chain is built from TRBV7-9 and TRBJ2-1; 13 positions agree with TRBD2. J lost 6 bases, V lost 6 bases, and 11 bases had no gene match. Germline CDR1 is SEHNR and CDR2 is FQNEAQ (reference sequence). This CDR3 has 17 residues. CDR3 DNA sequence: TGTGCCAGCAGTGAGTACGGACTAGCGGGGGAATCCAATGAGCAGTTCTTC. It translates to CASSEYGLAGESNEQFF.